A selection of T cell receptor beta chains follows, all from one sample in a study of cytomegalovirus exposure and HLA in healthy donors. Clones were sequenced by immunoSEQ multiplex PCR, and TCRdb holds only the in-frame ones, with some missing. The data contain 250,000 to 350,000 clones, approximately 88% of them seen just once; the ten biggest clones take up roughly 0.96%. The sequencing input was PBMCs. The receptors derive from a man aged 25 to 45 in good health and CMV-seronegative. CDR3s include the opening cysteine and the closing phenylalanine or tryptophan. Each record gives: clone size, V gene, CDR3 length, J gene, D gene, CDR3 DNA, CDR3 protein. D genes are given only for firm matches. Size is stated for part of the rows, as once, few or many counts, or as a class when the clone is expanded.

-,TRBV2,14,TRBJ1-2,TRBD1,TGTGCCAGCAGCAGGGACAGGGGTAACTATGGCTACACCTTC,CASSRDRGNYGYTF
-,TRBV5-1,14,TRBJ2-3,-,TGCGCCAGCAGCTTGTTGCGGGGTGCAGATACGCAGTATTTT,CASSLLRGADTQYF
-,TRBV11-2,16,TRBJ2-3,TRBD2,TGTGCCAGCAGCAACGGACTAGCGGGGTACACAGATACGCAGTATTTT,CASSNGLAGYTDTQYF
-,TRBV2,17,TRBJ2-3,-,TGTGCCAGCCCCGGGGAGGAGGAGCAAAAAAGCACAGATACGCAGTATTTT,CASPGEEEQKSTDTQYF
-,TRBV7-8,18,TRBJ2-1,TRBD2,TGTGCCAGCAGCGAGGGACTAGCGGGGGGGCCTCTTGACAATGAGCAGTTCTTC,CASSEGLAGGPLDNEQFF
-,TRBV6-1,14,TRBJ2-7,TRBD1,TGTGCCAGCAGCCCGGGACAGGGGGCGCAGGAGCAGTACTTC,CASSPGQGAQEQYF
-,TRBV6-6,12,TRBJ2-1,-,TGTGCCAGCAGTGGACCCGAGGGTGAGCAGTTCTTC,CASSGPEGEQFF
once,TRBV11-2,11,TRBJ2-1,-,TGTGCCAGCAGCCGTTACAATGAGCAGTTCTTC,CASSRYNEQFF
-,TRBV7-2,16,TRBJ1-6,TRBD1,TGTGCCAGCAGCTTCGCCGGGACAGGGTTTGACTCACCCCTCCACTTT,CASSFAGTGFDSPLHF
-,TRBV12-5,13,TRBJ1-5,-,TGTGCTAGTGGCTCGGAGGGGAGTCAGCCCCAGCATTTT,CASGSEGSQPQHF
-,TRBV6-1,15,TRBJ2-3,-,TGTGCCAGCAGTCCACTTGATTCTCTCACAGATACGCAGTATTTT,CASSPLDSLTDTQYF
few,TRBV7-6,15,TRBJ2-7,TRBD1,TGTGCCAGCAGCCCGATATATGGGACAGTCTACGAGCAGTACTTC,CASSPIYGTVYEQYF
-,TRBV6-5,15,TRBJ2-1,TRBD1,TGTGCCAGCAGACCGGACAGGGGGCCCTACAATGAGCAGTTCTTC,CASRPDRGPYNEQFF
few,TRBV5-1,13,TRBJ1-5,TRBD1,TGCGCCAGCAGCGTGGACAGGGAACAGCCCCAGCATTTT,CASSVDREQPQHF
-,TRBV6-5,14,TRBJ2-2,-,TGTGCCAGCAGTCCCCAGGGGGGCACCGGGGAGCTGTTTTTT,CASSPQGGTGELFF
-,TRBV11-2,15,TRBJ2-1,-,TGTGCCAGCAGGTGGAGTTTGCTGGTAACCAATGAGCAGTTCTTC,CASRWSLLVTNEQFF
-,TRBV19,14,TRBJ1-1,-,TGTGCCAGTAGTATAGAACAGGGGAACACTGAAGCTTTCTTT,CASSIEQGNTEAFF
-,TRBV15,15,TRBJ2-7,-,TGTGCCACCAGCAGAGGGTTCCCTAGCTCCTACGAGCAGTACTTC,CATSRGFPSSYEQYF
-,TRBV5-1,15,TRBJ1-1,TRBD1,TGCGCCAGCAGCTTTGGGACAGGGCGGGGGACTGAAGCTTTCTTT,CASSFGTGRGTEAFF
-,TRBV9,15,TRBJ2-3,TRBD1,TGTGCCAGCAGCTATGGACAGGGGGTCGCAGATACGCAGTATTTT,CASSYGQGVADTQYF
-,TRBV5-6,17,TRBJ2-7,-,TGTGCCAGCAGCTTGGCAATCCAGGTACGGGGAGGACACGAGCAGTACTTC,CASSLAIQVRGGHEQYF
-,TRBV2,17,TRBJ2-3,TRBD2,TGTGCCAGCAGTGACCCTAGCGGGGTGACCTCCACAGATACGCAGTATTTT,CASSDPSGVTSTDTQYF
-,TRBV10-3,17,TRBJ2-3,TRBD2,TGTGCCATCAGCAGGACTAGCGGGGGGGTTAGCACAGATACGCAGTATTTT,CAISRTSGGVSTDTQYF
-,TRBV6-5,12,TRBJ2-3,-,TGTGCCAGCAGTTACTCGGGGGGTACGCAGTATTTT,CASSYSGGTQYF
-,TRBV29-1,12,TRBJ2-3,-,TGCAGCCCTAGTCCGTACACAGATACGCAGTATTTT,CSPSPYTDTQYF
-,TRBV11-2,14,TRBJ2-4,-,TGTGCCAGCAGCTCCGGGGGAGCCAAAAACATTCAGTACTTC,CASSSGGAKNIQYF
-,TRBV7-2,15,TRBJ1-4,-,TGTGCCAGCAGGATGACGACAGCTTTAAATGAAAAACTGTTTTTT,CASRMTTALNEKLFF